This T cell receptor (beta chain) was observed in a study of blood T cell repertoires in COVID-19. This CDR3 contains 15 residues. The trim removed 6 bases at V and 9 bases at J, leaving 13 bases unmatched. Germline V lookup: CDR1 WSHSY, CDR2 SAAADI. Methods used by the authors: Using reference gene primer amplification, nucleated cell counts were estimated. Sequencing used immunoSEQ multiplex PCR; TCRdb keeps in-frame clones, though not all of them. The V and J calls and clone size come from that table; D and trimming were worked out from the DNA. The table includes roughly 120,000 clones, around 79% detected once.

This sequence was found in a woman of 80 years or more with active or convalescent COVID-19. Sequencing input: peripheral blood. The chain carries TRBV10-2 and TRBJ2-3, with 9 bases matching TRBD1. CDR3 coding DNA: TGCGCCAGCAGGGCTGGGACAGGGTCGGGACTGACGCAGTATTTT. Protein: CASRAGTGSGLTQYF.